These 4 T cell receptor beta chains share one sample of origin, sequenced in a study of shared clonotypes between healthy human individuals. Data came from immunoSEQ multiplex PCR; TCRdb stores just in-frame clones and leaves some out. Among roughly 2.2 million clones listed, over 90% were seen once. The sequenced material came from naive CD4+ T cells from PBMCs. Sample subset: CD45RA+ positively selected. Receptors originate from a man aged 18 to 29 in good health. Some clones in this sample may be carry-over from other donors' samples.

The chain combines TRBV6-5 with TRBJ1-5; D not resolved. Germline loops: CDR1 MNHEY, CDR2 SVGAGI. The CDR3 extends over 15 amino acids. V lost 4 bases and J lost 6, with 16 bases in between. This chain's CDR3 is CASSLKAAGVQPQHF. In nucleotides, the CDR3 is TGTGCCAGCAGTTTAAAGGCAGCCGGGGTTCAGCCCCAGCATTTT.

V gene TRBV5-1 combines with J gene TRBJ2-3, with TRBD2 as a possible D gene (5 bases). CDR1 is SGHRS and CDR2 is YFSETQ in the germline V gene. The CDR3 length is 15 residues. Trimming pared 7 bases from V and 2 bases from J, leaving 17 bases between. CDR3 coding DNA: TGCGCCAGCGATAGAGGGATTTCCCCCACAGATACGCAGTATTTT. Translating it yields CASDRGISPTDTQYF.

V and J are TRBV26 and TRBJ2-7; the table names TRBD1, a call not compared with the DNA. TRBV26 is marked as a pseudogene. The CDR3 length is 15 residues. CDR3 in amino acids: CASSLFLGQGKEQYF. The CDR3 nucleotides read TGTGCCAGCAGTTTATTTTTGGGACAGGGCAAGGAGCAGTACTTC.

The rearrangement uses TRBV5-1 and TRBJ2-7; 10 bases map to TRBD2. The CDR3 covers 16 residues. Trimming removed 4 bases from V and 0 bases from J; junction bases left unmatched: 7. The germline V gene has CDR1 SGHRS and CDR2 YFSETQ. The CDR3 sequence: CASSPDASGSSYEQYF. The CDR3 DNA sequence: TGCGCCAGCAGCCCGGACGCTAGCGGGAGCTCCTACGAGCAGTACTTC.